Sequencing of this TCR beta chain was carried out in a study of cytomegalovirus exposure and HLA in healthy donors. General study results and limits: Several of the most significant clusters appeared linked to common viral pathogens, based on a later analysis. In a later analysis, DRB1 alleles had the most associated TCRs; HLA-C alleles the fewest.

Healthy bone marrow donors formed the donor group. This CDR3 spans 14 amino acids. V lost 0 bases and J lost 10; bases outside the gene matches: 6. Germline values: CDR1 MNHEY, CDR2 SMNVEV (reference sequence). A multiplex PCR was run with 60 Vbeta primers and 13 Jbeta primers. Profiled with immunoSEQ multiplex PCR; TCRdb holds only in-frame clones, not every one. The table includes 150,000 to 200,000 clones, over 75% detected once. As regards this clone: The target antigen is unknown.

The chain combines TRBV27 with TRBJ1-3; 7 positions agree with TRBD1. This clonotype was obtained from a man aged 50 to 60 in good health and CMV-seronegative. Sequencing was performed on PBMCs. CDR3 residues: CASSLSWDSGTIYF. In DNA, the CDR3 is TGTGCCAGCAGTTTATCCTGGGACAGCGGGACCATATATTTT.